A selection of T cell receptor beta chains follows, all from one sample in a study of shared clonotypes between healthy human individuals. Profiled with immunoSEQ multiplex PCR; TCRdb holds only in-frame clones, not every one. The sample gives 2,500,000 or so clones, about 90% of which show up once; 0.37% is in the top ten. The sequenced sample was naive CD4+ T cells from PBMCs. The receptors originated from a man aged 18 to 29 in good health. Some clones in this sample may be carry-over from other donors' samples. CDR3s include the opening cysteine and the closing phenylalanine or tryptophan. A D gene is named only where the DNA matches it firmly. Rows give clone size only sometimes, using once, few, many, or a class for an expanded clone.

D,size,V,J,DNA,CDR3
NA,NA,TRBV6-4,TRBJ1-2,TGTGCCAGCAGTGACGGGGGGACCAACTATGGCTACACCTTC,CASSDGGTNYGYTF
NA,NA,TRBV28,TRBJ2-7,TGTGCCAGCAGTTTAAAGGGCCCCTCCTACGAGCAGTACTTC,CASSLKGPSYEQYF
NA,once,TRBV18,TRBJ1-1,TGTGCCAGCTCACCCACCGGAGGGGGAGCTTTCTTT,CASSPTGGGAFF
NA,NA,TRBV4-2,TRBJ2-7,TGTGCCAGCAGCCAAGAAGAACGGGCGAATAGCCCCCGACGTAGATCCTACGAGCAGTACTTC,CASSQEERANSPRRRSYEQYF
TRBD1,NA,TRBV9,TRBJ2-5,TGTGCCAGCAGCGTAGGACAGGGTGGGGAGACCCAGTACTTC,CASSVGQGGETQYF
NA,NA,TRBV9,TRBJ2-3,TGTGCCAGCAGCGTAGCTGGGCATACTAGCACAGATACGCAGTATTTT,CASSVAGHTSTDTQYF
TRBD1,NA,TRBV28,TRBJ1-4,TGTGCCAGCAGCATGACGACAGGGAAAAATGAAAAACTGTTTTTT,CASSMTTGKNEKLFF
TRBD1,NA,TRBV6-1,TRBJ1-5,TGTGCCAGCAGTGGAGTGGGACAGGGGGCGCGAGGGCAGCCCCAGCATTTT,CASSGVGQGARGQPQHF
TRBD2,NA,TRBV5-1,TRBJ2-1,TGCGCCAGCAGCTTTGGAGCGGGGGACTACAATGAGCAGTTCTTC,CASSFGAGDYNEQFF
NA,NA,TRBV6-5,TRBJ1-1,TGTGCCAGCAGTCGGGCACACAAAGGAACTGAAGCTTTCTTT,CASSRAHKGTEAFF
NA,NA,TRBV5-1,TRBJ2-7,TGCGCCAGCAGCCCTAGACAGGCGGCGGGGGCCGAGCAGTACTTC,CASSPRQAAGAEQYF
NA,NA,TRBV30,TRBJ2-5,TGTGCCTGGAGTCAGCAGGGGGAGACCCAGTACTTC,CAWSQQGETQYF
NA,NA,TRBV19,TRBJ1-3,TGTGCCAGTAGTACCCGACAGGACTATTATGGAAACACCATATATTTT,CASSTRQDYYGNTIYF
NA,NA,TRBV5-1,TRBJ1-3,TGCGCCAGCAGCTTGGGTCAGGCCAACTCTGGAAACACCATATATTTT,CASSLGQANSGNTIYF
NA,NA,TRBV30,TRBJ2-7,TGTGCCTGGGGGCCCTTAGCGGACGAGCAGTACTTC,CAWGPLADEQYF
NA,NA,TRBV7-9,TRBJ2-6,TGTGCCAGCAGCTTATTAGGCTCTGGGGCCAACGTCCTGACTTTC,CASSLLGSGANVLTF
NA,NA,TRBV11-2,TRBJ2-6,TGTGCCAGCAGCTTCGGATCTATGGGCTCTGGGGCCAACGTCCTGACTTTC,CASSFGSMGSGANVLTF
NA,NA,TRBV7-3,TRBJ1-1,TGTGCCAGCAGCTTAACTGGGGGGAACACTGAAGCTTTCTTT,CASSLTGGNTEAFF
NA,NA,TRBV28,TRBJ1-4,TGTGCCAGCAGTACTCAAAGCGACGGGGAAGGACGGGGAAAACTGTTTTTT,CASSTQSDGEGRGKLFF
TRBD2,NA,TRBV7-2,TRBJ2-7,TGTGCCAGCAGCTGGCCCCGGGGGGGGTTTAAGTCCTACGAGCAGTACTTC,CASSWPRGGFKSYEQYF
TRBD1,NA,TRBV5-1,TRBJ1-3,TGCGCCAGCAGTCGAGGACAGGGGAACGGAAACACCATATATTTT,CASSRGQGNGNTIYF
NA,NA,TRBV18,TRBJ1-3,TGTGCCAGCTCACCTTTGTTCTTGGTCTCTGGAAACACCATATATTTT,CASSPLFLVSGNTIYF
NA,NA,TRBV5-5,TRBJ2-3,TGTGCCAGCAGCTTGGAGTTTTGGACAGATACGCAGTATTTT,CASSLEFWTDTQYF
TRBD2,NA,TRBV6-1,TRBJ2-5,TGTGCCAGCAGTCCCCCGGGACTAGCAATGGAGACCCAGTACTTC,CASSPPGLAMETQYF
NA,NA,TRBV7-9,TRBJ2-2,TGTGCCAGCACCCCCGTTCGGGCTAGAAACACCGGGGAGCTGTTTTTT,CASTPVRARNTGELFF
NA,once,TRBV7-3,TRBJ2-7,TGTGCCAGCAGCACCCAGGCCGCGGAGTCCTACGAGCAGTACTTC,CASSTQAAESYEQYF
NA,NA,TRBV5-1,TRBJ2-3,TGCGCCAGCAGCGGGACGGACTCCTACACAGATACGCAGTATTTT,CASSGTDSYTDTQYF
TRBD2,NA,TRBV11-1,TRBJ2-5,TGTGCCAGCAGCTTAGGACTAGCGGGGGGCCGTAAAGAGACCCAGTACTTC,CASSLGLAGGRKETQYF
TRBD1,NA,TRBV5-1,TRBJ2-7,TGCGCCAGCAGTGACAGGGGATTATCCTACGAGCAGTACTTC,CASSDRGLSYEQYF
NA,NA,TRBV9,TRBJ1-3,TGTGCCAGCAGCCTCGGACGCCCCTCTGGAAACACCATATATTTT,CASSLGRPSGNTIYF
NA,NA,TRBV28,TRBJ2-7,TGTGCCAGCAGCCCTACAGGGGGGGATCCCTACGAGCAGTACTTC,CASSPTGGDPYEQYF
TRBD2,NA,TRBV6-1,TRBJ2-7,TGTGCCAGCAGTCGGACTAGCGGTTCCTACGAGCAGTACTTC,CASSRTSGSYEQYF
NA,NA,TRBV19,TRBJ2-5,TGTGCCAGTAGTATTGGGGGGCGCTCCCAAGAGACCCAGTACTTC,CASSIGGRSQETQYF
NA,once,TRBV10-3,TRBJ1-2,TGTGCCATCAGTGAGTTGGGAAACTGGCGGGGCTACACCTTC,CAISELGNWRGYTF
TRBD1,NA,TRBV7-3,TRBJ2-7,TGTGCCAGCAGCCGGGAGAGGACAGGGAACTACGAGCAGTACTTC,CASSRERTGNYEQYF
NA,few,TRBV7-2,TRBJ1-1,TGTGCCAGCAGCACAGGTTGGAACACTGAAGCTTTCTTT,CASSTGWNTEAFF
NA,NA,TRBV6-6,TRBJ2-5,TGTGCCAGCAGTTACGCTGAGACCCAGTACTTC,CASSYAETQYF
NA,NA,TRBV28,TRBJ2-3,TGTGCCAGCAGTTTAAGGAGCACAGATACGCAGTATTTT,CASSLRSTDTQYF
NA,NA,TRBV9,TRBJ2-2,TGTGCCAGCAGGACCCTCATGGGGACCGGGGAGCTGTTTTTT,CASRTLMGTGELFF
TRBD2,once,TRBV5-1,TRBJ2-1,TGCGCCAGCAGCTTGGGACTAGCGGGAGTCCGGGAGCAGTTCTTC,CASSLGLAGVREQFF
NA,NA,TRBV29-1,TRBJ1-2,TGCAGCGCCGAGGCAGGGAACTATGGCTACACCTTC,CSAEAGNYGYTF
NA,NA,TRBV28,TRBJ1-1,TGTGCCAGCAGTTTAAGAAGGGATTCCGGCGGGATGAACACTGAAGCTTTCTTT,CASSLRRDSGGMNTEAFF
TRBD2,NA,TRBV18,TRBJ2-3,TGTGCCAGCCGGGAGGGAGGTACAGATACGCAGTATTTT,CASREGGTDTQYF
TRBD2,once,TRBV14,TRBJ2-1,TGTGCCAGCAGCCGGTGGCGGGAGAGATACTATGGTAATGAGCAGTTCTTC,CASSRWRERYYGNEQFF
NA,NA,TRBV5-5,TRBJ2-5,TGTGCCAGCAGCTCGACTACGAGGCCCGTAGAGACCCAGTACTTC,CASSSTTRPVETQYF
NA,NA,TRBV28,TRBJ2-7,TGTGCCAGCAGTTTATCAGGCCCCTACGAGCAGTACTTC,CASSLSGPYEQYF
NA,NA,TRBV5-1,TRBJ1-1,TGCGCCAGCAGCTTGGCCGCCCAAGCTGAAGCTTTCTTT,CASSLAAQAEAFF
NA,NA,TRBV2,TRBJ2-7,TGTGCCAGCAGTGAAGTATTACCGAGGCATGGGAACGAGCAGTACTTC,CASSEVLPRHGNEQYF
TRBD2,NA,TRBV2,TRBJ2-1,TGTGCCAGCAGTGGCGGAGGGAGGGCAAATTCCAATGAGCAGTTCTTC,CASSGGGRANSNEQFF
NA,NA,TRBV6-1,TRBJ1-1,TGTGCCAGCAGTTCCGACAGTCCGGGCACTGAAGCTTTCTTT,CASSSDSPGTEAFF
TRBD1,NA,TRBV19,TRBJ2-7,TGTGCCAGTAGTGGTCTGACAGGGGGAAGCTCCTACGAGCAGTACTTC,CASSGLTGGSSYEQYF
NA,few,TRBV5-4,TRBJ1-2,TGTGCCAGCTCCCAGACTGGCGGCTACACCTTC,CASSQTGGYTF
TRBD1,NA,TRBV9,TRBJ2-7,TGTGCCAGCAGCGCCGATCAACAGGGGGACGAGCAGTACTTC,CASSADQQGDEQYF
NA,NA,TRBV5-1,TRBJ1-5,TGCGCCAGCAGCATCGAGGGCAATCAGCCCCAGCATTTT,CASSIEGNQPQHF
NA,NA,TRBV9,TRBJ2-1,TGTGCCAGCAGCGTAGTAGCAGACCTCAACAATGAGCAGTTCTTC,CASSVVADLNNEQFF
NA,NA,TRBV15,TRBJ1-1,TGTGCCACCAGCCGTCGGCTGAACACTGAAGCTTTCTTT,CATSRRLNTEAFF
NA,once,TRBV6-1,TRBJ1-3,TGTGCCAGCAGTGAAGTGGGGGGTTCTGGAAACACCATATATTTT,CASSEVGGSGNTIYF